The T cell receptor (beta chain) described here comes from a study of T-cell reconstitution after alpha-beta-depleted transplantation in children. The V gene's germline CDR1 is KGHSH and CDR2 LQKENI. V was pared by 4 bases and J by 0 bases, with 16 bases between. The CDR3 loop spans 17 amino acids. Unique molecular identifiers were used to barcode this TCRbeta library. TCRdb used MiXCR to reprocess the PCR reads, holding one entry per CDR3 protein. The data contain around 490,000 distinct CDR3 sequences, over 9.5% of them seen just once; the ten biggest clones take up about 15%. This chain uses TRBV18 with TRBJ2-1; D is perhaps TRBD2 (7 bases). This clonotype was obtained from a female patient between 2 and 15 years old who had a stem cell transplant for aplastic anemia, so the T cells may come from the graft donor. The starting material was PBMCs, mostly from graft donor cells, obtained 180 days after TCRalphabeta/CD19-depleted stem cell transplant. The CDR3 DNA reads as TGTGCCAGCTCACGGTCGGGGGGCGGGAGCTCCTACAATGAGCAGTTCTTC. Translated, it gives CASSRSGGGSSYNEQFF.